This entry describes one T cell receptor beta chain. The CDR3 spans 14 residues. Losses at the gene ends were 6 bases for V and 4 bases for J; bases not matched to a gene: 8. Germline V gene sequence: CDR1 MNHEY, CDR2 SVGAGI. TCRdb keeps only in-frame clones here, not all; method: immunoSEQ multiplex PCR. The table includes 90,000 to 100,000 clones, 90% to 97% detected once. This sample is drawn from a study of OX40 agonist ivuxolimab in advanced cancers. With baseline, cycle 4 day 1, and cycle 7 day 1 as timepoints, blood was sampled. This rearrangement joins TRBV6-5 to TRBJ1-2; 7 bases line up with TRBD1. Sequencing used CD4+ or CD8+ T cells sorted from blood, obtained in a trial of the OX40 agonist ivuxolimab. The clonotype comes from an adult with an advanced solid tumor such as melanoma, head and neck, liver or kidney cancer. CDR3 sequence reads: CASRPRTGVYGYTF. In DNA, the CDR3 is TGTGCCAGCAGGCCCAGGACAGGAGTCTATGGCTACACCTTC.